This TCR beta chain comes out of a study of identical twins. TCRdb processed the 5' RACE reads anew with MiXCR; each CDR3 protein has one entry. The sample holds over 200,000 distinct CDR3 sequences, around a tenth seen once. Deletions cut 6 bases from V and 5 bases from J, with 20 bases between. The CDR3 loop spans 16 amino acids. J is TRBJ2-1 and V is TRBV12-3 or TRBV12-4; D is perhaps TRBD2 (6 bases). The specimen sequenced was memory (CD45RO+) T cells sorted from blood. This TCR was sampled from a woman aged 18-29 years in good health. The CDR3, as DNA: TGTGCCAGCAGGGCCGTTGGGGGGACTGGACACAATGAGCAGTTCTTC. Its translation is CASRAVGGTGHNEQFF.